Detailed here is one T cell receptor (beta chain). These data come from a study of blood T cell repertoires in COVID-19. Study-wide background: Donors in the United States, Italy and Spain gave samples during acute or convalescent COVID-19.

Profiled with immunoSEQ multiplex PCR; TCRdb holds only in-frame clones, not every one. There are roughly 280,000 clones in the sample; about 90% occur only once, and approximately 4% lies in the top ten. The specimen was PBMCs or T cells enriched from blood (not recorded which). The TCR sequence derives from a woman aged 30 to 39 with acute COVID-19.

The CDR3 DNA reads TGTGCCAGCAGCTTAGATGGGGCAGGGCGAAACTATGGCTACACCTTC. This gives the protein CASSLDGAGRNYGYTF. The chain joins TRBV11-3 to TRBJ1-2; a possible D gene is TRBD1 (5 bases). V gave up 0 bases and J gave up 2 bases, with 13 bases separating them. Germline lookup yields CDR1 SGHNT and CDR2 YENEEA. The CDR3 sequence is 16 residues long.